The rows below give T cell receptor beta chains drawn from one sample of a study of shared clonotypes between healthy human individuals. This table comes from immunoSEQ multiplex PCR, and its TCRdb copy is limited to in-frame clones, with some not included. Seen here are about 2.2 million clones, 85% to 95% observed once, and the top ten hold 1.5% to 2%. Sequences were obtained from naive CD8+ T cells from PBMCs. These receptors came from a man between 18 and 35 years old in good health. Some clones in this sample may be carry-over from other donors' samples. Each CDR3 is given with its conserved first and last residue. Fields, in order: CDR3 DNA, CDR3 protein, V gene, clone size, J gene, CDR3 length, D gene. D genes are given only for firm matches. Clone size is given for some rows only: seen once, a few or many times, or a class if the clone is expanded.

TGCGCCAGCAATCGAGCGGGAGTTGTAGATACGCAGTATTTT CASNRAGVVDTQYF TRBV5-1 . TRBJ2-3 14 TRBD2
TGTGCCAGCAGCCCCATTAGGGGGGCCAACTATGGCTACACCTTC CASSPIRGANYGYTF TRBV7-2 . TRBJ1-2 15 .
TGTGCCAGCAGCCGCTACGAGCAGTACTTC CASSRYEQYF TRBV7-9 . TRBJ2-7 10 .
TGTGCCTGGAGTGGGGACAGATCAGAGCAGTACTTC CAWSGDRSEQYF TRBV30 once TRBJ2-7 12 TRBD1
TGCGCCAGCAGCGCAGGGGGGCCAAGGAACACTGAAGCTTTCTTT CASSAGGPRNTEAFF TRBV5-1 . TRBJ1-1 15 TRBD1
TGCGCCAGCAGCCCGGGGACCCCTGGGGCCAACGTCCTGACTTTC CASSPGTPGANVLTF TRBV5-1 . TRBJ2-6 15 .
TGTGCCAGCAGCCCAAACGGCGGCTACTATAGCAATCAGCCCCAGCATTTT CASSPNGGYYSNQPQHF TRBV7-2 . TRBJ1-5 17 .
TGTGCCACCGGGGCAATAGGGGACAGGGGACTTTTCTACACTGAAGCTTTCTTT CATGAIGDRGLFYTEAFF TRBV27 once TRBJ1-1 18 TRBD1
TGTGCCAGCAGCCCGGACAGGGTGGGCCAGTACTTC CASSPDRVGQYF TRBV5-6 . TRBJ2-5 12 TRBD1
TGCAGCGTTAAGACAGTCTTGAACACTGAAGCTTTCTTT CSVKTVLNTEAFF TRBV29-1 . TRBJ1-1 13 .
TGCAGCGTTGAGGACAGGGAGTCCTACGAGCAGTACTTC CSVEDRESYEQYF TRBV29-1 few TRBJ2-7 13 TRBD1
TGTGCCAGCAGTGAACAGGACAGGGGGTTCGAGCAGTACTTC CASSEQDRGFEQYF TRBV25-1 . TRBJ2-7 14 TRBD1
TGTGCCAGTAGTCCTTGGCGCGGGACTAGCGGGACCCACAATGAGCAGTTCTTC CASSPWRGTSGTHNEQFF TRBV19 . TRBJ2-1 18 TRBD2
TGTGCCAGCAGCAGACGGACTAGCGGGGGCACCCATACGCAGTATTTT CASSRRTSGGTHTQYF TRBV13 . TRBJ2-3 16 TRBD2
TGTACCAGCAGCTTAGGGAGGGTAAGCTCCTACAATGAGCAGTTCTTC CTSSLGRVSSYNEQFF TRBV7-9 . TRBJ2-1 16 TRBD2
TGTGCCAGCAGTGGCTCTTGGGGTCCAACGACCCAGTACTTC CASSGSWGPTTQYF TRBV6-6 . TRBJ2-5 14 .
TGTGCCAGCAGCTGGGGGACTAGTTTTCAAGAGACCCAGTACTTC CASSWGTSFQETQYF TRBV11-2 . TRBJ2-5 15 TRBD2
TGCAGCGCACAGGGCGGGGGAACCTACGAGCAGTACTTC CSAQGGGTYEQYF TRBV29-1 . TRBJ2-7 13 .
TGTGCCAGCAGCTCTGGGACGGACTCCTACGAGCAGTACTTC CASSSGTDSYEQYF TRBV7-9 . TRBJ2-7 14 .
TGTGCCAGCAGCGAGGGACTAGCGCCGACCTACGAGCAGTACTTC CASSEGLAPTYEQYF TRBV9 . TRBJ2-7 15 TRBD2
TGTGCCAGTAGTACCGGGACCGCTAACTACGAGCAGTACTTC CASSTGTANYEQYF TRBV19 . TRBJ2-7 14 .
TGTGCCAGCAGGGAGAGGGGTGGTGGCTACGAGCAGTACTTC CASRERGGGYEQYF TRBV5-4 . TRBJ2-7 14 .
TGTGCCAGCAGCGTAGAGAGGGGATTAAACGCCGGGGAGCTGTTTTTT CASSVERGLNAGELFF TRBV7-7 . TRBJ2-2 16 .
TGTGCCAGCAGCCAAGCTAGGCGATCTGAAGCTTTCTTT CASSQARRSEAFF TRBV14 . TRBJ1-1 13 .
TGTGCCAGCACGACTAGCGGGAGGGCCGCTGAGCAGTTCTTC CASTTSGRAAEQFF TRBV19 . TRBJ2-1 14 TRBD2
TGTGCCATCGGACCCACAGGGGAGCCTAATGAAAAACTGTTTTTT CAIGPTGEPNEKLFF TRBV10-3 once TRBJ1-4 15 TRBD1
TGTGCCAGCAGGGAATCCAAACAGGACGTCAATGAGCAGTTCTTC CASRESKQDVNEQFF TRBV2 . TRBJ2-1 15 .
TGTGCCAGCAGTGGGAAAGGTCAAGAGACCCAGTACTTC CASSGKGQETQYF TRBV27 . TRBJ2-5 13 .
TGTGCCAGTAGACTAATCCGGGACAGAAATACCTCTGGAAGGGGCACCATATATTTT CASRLIRDRNTSGRGTIYF TRBV19 . TRBJ1-3 19 TRBD1
TGTGCCAGCGGACTAGCGGGAGGGCCATATGAGCAGTACTTC CASGLAGGPYEQYF TRBV27 . TRBJ2-7 14 TRBD2
TGTGCCAGCAGCCCTCCGGGACTAGCGGGATTCAGTACGCAGTATTTT CASSPPGLAGFSTQYF TRBV5-4 . TRBJ2-3 16 TRBD2
TGTGCCAGTAGTTATAGGAACACTGAAGCTTTCTTT CASSYRNTEAFF TRBV19 . TRBJ1-1 12 .
TGTGCCAGTCTAAGGGTCGTTTACGAGCAGTACTTC CASLRVVYEQYF TRBV2 . TRBJ2-7 12 .
TGTGCCAGCAGCTTAGCGGGGGGATTCAAAAACATTCAGTACTTC CASSLAGGFKNIQYF TRBV7-9 . TRBJ2-4 15 .
TGTGCCAGCAGCTTAACTCTCTCATGGGAGCAGTTCTTC CASSLTLSWEQFF TRBV7-3 . TRBJ2-1 13 .
TGCAGCGTTGAAGGGGGGGACAACTATGGCTACACCTTC CSVEGGDNYGYTF TRBV29-1 . TRBJ1-2 13 .
TGTGCCAGCAGCCATCCCGCGAGTGAGCAGTTCTTC CASSHPASEQFF TRBV7-9 . TRBJ2-1 12 .
TGTGCCAGCAGTTTTCTAGCGGGAGGGAACCAAGAGACCCAGTACTTC CASSFLAGGNQETQYF TRBV27 . TRBJ2-5 16 TRBD2
TGTGCCAGCAGTTTATCATCAGGGGGCGGTTTCAATCAGCCCCAGCATTTT CASSLSSGGGFNQPQHF TRBV27 . TRBJ1-5 17 TRBD1
TGTGCCAGCGGGGGGCCAGTAAATCAGCCCCAGCATTTT CASGGPVNQPQHF TRBV19 once TRBJ1-5 13 .
TGTGCCAGCAGTTCCTACCGGGACAGGGATGAGAATACGCAGTATTTT CASSSYRDRDENTQYF TRBV27 once TRBJ2-3 16 TRBD1
TGTGCCAGCAGTTTTATTGGACAGACTTCCCGGGCTTTCTTT CASSFIGQTSRAFF TRBV28 . TRBJ1-1 14 .
TGTGCCAGCAGCTTAGGTCCTCCACCCGGGGATGAGCAGTTCTTC CASSLGPPPGDEQFF TRBV7-9 once TRBJ2-1 15 .
TGTGCCAGCAGCCCCCGGACTAGCTCCTACAATGAGCAGTTCTTC CASSPRTSSYNEQFF TRBV7-9 . TRBJ2-1 15 TRBD2
TGTGCCAGCAGCTTAGACTCATCTAGCGACACCGGGGAGCTGTTTTTT CASSLDSSSDTGELFF TRBV11-3 . TRBJ2-2 16 .
TGTGCCAGCAGCTCGGACAGGCTCACCTACGAGCAGTACTTC CASSSDRLTYEQYF TRBV7-9 . TRBJ2-7 14 TRBD1
TGCGCCAGCAGCCGGGCGGGGACCTACGAGCAGTACTTC CASSRAGTYEQYF TRBV4-1 . TRBJ2-7 13 .